These T cell receptor beta chains were read from a single sample in a study of control samples from healthy donors and cancer patients. Profiled with immunoSEQ multiplex PCR; TCRdb holds only in-frame clones, not every one. The data hold about 140,000 clones, with 70% to 90% observed a single time. Input material: blood. The receptors were gathered from a woman between 25 and 40 years old in good health. CDR3s include the opening cysteine and the closing phenylalanine or tryptophan. D genes are given only for firm matches. Where a row states a size, it is once, few, many or the class of an expanded clone; other rows omit it.

d_call	v_call	j_call	clone_size	cdr3_aa	cdr3_nt
TRBD2	TRBV2	TRBJ2-1	-	CASRYSGTSGSRYNEQFF	TGTGCCAGCAGATACTCCGGGACTAGCGGGAGTAGGTACAATGAGCAGTTCTTC
TRBD2	TRBV3-1/TRBV3-2	TRBJ2-5	-	CASQLAGATQYF	TGTGCCAGCCAGCTAGCGGGCGCGACCCAGTACTTC
-	TRBV5-1	TRBJ2-7	-	CASSLDSRGGNYEQYF	TGCGCCAGCAGCTTGGATTCTCGCGGGGGCAACTACGAGCAGTACTTC
-	TRBV9	TRBJ2-3	-	CASSVGSGARDTQYF	TGTGCCAGCAGCGTAGGGTCGGGAGCAAGAGATACGCAGTATTTT
TRBD2	TRBV5-1	TRBJ2-5	-	CASSLYSSGRTETQYF	TGCGCCAGCAGCTTGTACAGCAGCGGGAGGACAGAGACCCAGTACTTC
-	TRBV7-8	TRBJ1-2	-	CASSLPYVTGDYNYGYTF	TGTGCCAGCAGCTTACCTTACGTGACAGGAGACTATAACTATGGCTACACCTTC
-	TRBV12-3/TRBV12-4	TRBJ2-7	-	CASSLTTYEQYF	TGTGCCAGCAGTCTCACGACCTACGAGCAGTACTTC
-	TRBV7-6	TRBJ2-5	-	CASSPIGGVQETQYF	TGTGCCAGCAGCCCTATCGGAGGCGTCCAAGAGACCCAGTACTTC
-	TRBV18	TRBJ1-2	few	CASSPGAGYGYTF	TGTGCCAGCTCACCAGGGGCCGGGTATGGCTACACCTTC
TRBD1	TRBV6-5	TRBJ2-4	-	CASSRTGGLGNIQYF	TGTGCCAGCAGTAGAACAGGGGGCCTTGGAAACATTCAGTACTTC
-	TRBV19	TRBJ2-3	once	CASRQRVTDTQYF	TGTGCCAGTAGGCAAAGGGTCACAGATACGCAGTATTTT
-	TRBV6-5	TRBJ1-5	-	CASSYSADSNQPQHF	TGTGCCAGCAGTTACTCGGCCGATAGCAATCAGCCCCAGCATTTT
TRBD1	TRBV6-4	TRBJ2-3	-	CASSPGQQTDTQYF	TGTGCCAGCAGTCCGGGACAGCAAACAGATACGCAGTATTTT
-	TRBV29-1	TRBJ1-2	-	CSVDGGVNYGYTF	TGCAGCGTTGATGGGGGGGTAAACTATGGCTACACCTTC
TRBD1	TRBV5-1	TRBJ2-7	-	CASSLYRGSSYEQYF	TGCGCCAGCAGCTTATACAGGGGGAGCTCCTACGAGCAGTACTTC
TRBD2	TRBV28	TRBJ2-3	-	CASSRQSYAGVSDTQYF	TGTGCCAGCAGTCGTCAGTCGTATGCGGGAGTCAGTGATACGCAGTATTTT
TRBD2	TRBV11-3	TRBJ2-5	once	CASSLGLGGQETQYF	TGTGCCAGCAGCTTGGGACTAGGGGGCCAAGAGACCCAGTACTTC
TRBD1	TRBV2	TRBJ1-4	-	CASRGDSFNEKLFF	TGTGCCAGCAGAGGGGACAGCTTTAATGAAAAACTGTTTTTT
-	TRBV12-3/TRBV12-4	TRBJ1-1	-	CASTTRGTEAFF	TGTGCCAGCACCACTAGGGGCACTGAAGCTTTCTTT
TRBD1	TRBV5-4	TRBJ2-7	-	CASSLEQGRRYEQYF	TGTGCCAGCAGCTTGGAACAGGGGAGAAGGTACGAGCAGTACTTC
-	TRBV7-9	TRBJ1-3	-	CASSFQGSGNTIYF	TGTGCCAGCAGCTTCCAGGGATCTGGAAACACCATATATTTT
TRBD2	TRBV7-8	TRBJ2-1	-	CASSLPGPTGLAGQMTNGDEQFF	TGTGCCAGCAGCCTCCCGGGACCGACGGGACTAGCGGGCCAAATGACAAATGGGGATGAGCAGTTCTTC
TRBD2	TRBV3-1/TRBV3-2	TRBJ2-5	-	CASSLWSAGVGGETQYF	TGTGCCAGCAGCCTCTGGTCAGCGGGAGTTGGGGGGGAGACCCAGTACTTC
TRBD1	TRBV6-5	TRBJ2-7	-	CATTPTGGFLYEQYF	TGTGCCACCACCCCGACAGGGGGCTTTCTATACGAGCAGTACTTC
TRBD1	TRBV9	TRBJ1-1	once	CASSVDRGLETEAFF	TGTGCCAGCAGCGTAGACAGGGGGCTAGAGACTGAAGCTTTCTTT
-	TRBV20-1	TRBJ1-2	-	CSASGDGDGYTF	TGCAGTGCTAGTGGGGACGGAGATGGCTACACCTTC
TRBD2	TRBV7-9	TRBJ2-1	-	CASSSSGTSYNEQFF	TGTGCCAGCAGCTCCTCCGGGACTAGCTACAATGAGCAGTTCTTC
TRBD1	TRBV15	TRBJ1-5	-	CATSTGQGVTAQHF	TGTGCCACCAGCACCGGACAGGGCGTCACGGCCCAGCATTTT
TRBD1	TRBV29-1	TRBJ1-1	-	CSASSGTAQMGTFF	TGCAGCGCCTCCTCCGGGACAGCCCAGATGGGAACTTTCTTT
TRBD2	TRBV3-1/TRBV3-2	TRBJ2-5	-	CASSQSPLREVGETQYF	TGTGCCAGCAGCCAAAGCCCTTTACGGGAGGTGGGGGAGACCCAGTACTTC
-	TRBV11-2	TRBJ2-3	-	CASSPGRASSADTQYF	TGTGCCAGCAGCCCGGGACGGGCGTCATCGGCAGATACGCAGTATTTT
-	TRBV10-3	TRBJ1-3	-	CAISEGGGNTIYF	TGTGCCATCAGCGAGGGAGGCGGAAACACCATATATTTT
-	TRBV6-2/TRBV6-3	TRBJ2-7	-	CASSWRDSVAQYF	TGTGCCAGCAGTTGGCGGGACAGCGTTGCGCAGTACTTC
TRBD2	TRBV5-4	TRBJ2-2	-	CASSPGLAGVKTGELFF	TGTGCCAGCAGCCCGGGACTAGCGGGAGTTAAAACCGGGGAGCTGTTTTTT
-	TRBV11-2	TRBJ1-1	-	CASSLVGGGNLNTEAFF	TGTGCCAGCAGCTTAGTAGGAGGCGGAAACCTGAACACTGAAGCTTTCTTT
-	TRBV28	TRBJ1-2	-	CASSSTWRGNYGYTF	TGTGCCAGCAGTTCTACCTGGCGGGGGAACTATGGCTACACCTTC
-	TRBV6-1	TRBJ1-1	-	CASSVPGQGPRLDTEAFF	TGTGCCAGCAGTGTTCCCGGGCAGGGCCCACGCCTGGACACTGAAGCTTTCTTT
TRBD2	TRBV7-3	TRBJ2-1	-	CASSLGGRVDEQFF	TGTGCCAGCAGCTTAGGCGGGAGGGTCGATGAGCAGTTCTTC
TRBD1	TRBV6-5	TRBJ2-3	-	CASSQTGVTDTQYF	TGTGCCAGCAGCCAGACAGGGGTCACAGATACGCAGTATTTT
TRBD2	TRBV30	TRBJ2-5	-	CAWKTSGIETQYF	TGTGCCTGGAAGACTAGCGGGATTGAGACCCAGTACTTC
-	TRBV7-9	TRBJ2-6	-	CASSPSPGANVLTF	TGTGCCAGCAGCCCGAGCCCTGGGGCCAACGTCCTGACTTTC
-	TRBV18	TRBJ1-1	-	CASSQQGRETEAFF	TGTGCCAGCTCTCAGCAGGGACGGGAGACTGAAGCTTTCTTT
TRBD1	TRBV10-2	TRBJ1-6	few	CASSFQGESPLHF	TGCGCCAGCAGTTTCCAGGGGGAATCACCCCTCCACTTT
TRBD1	TRBV27	TRBJ1-1	-	CASSFWAGTAGGTEAFF	TGTGCCAGCAGTTTCTGGGCCGGGACAGCCGGTGGCACTGAAGCTTTCTTT
-	TRBV25-1	TRBJ2-5	-	CASSELGQGQKETQYF	TGTGCCAGCAGTGAATTAGGGCAGGGGCAGAAAGAGACCCAGTACTTC
-	TRBV7-3	TRBJ2-1	-	CASSLGGGSYNEQFF	TGTGCCAGCAGCTTAGGGGGAGGCTCCTACAATGAGCAGTTCTTC
-	TRBV5-4	TRBJ2-7	-	CASSLQRGNERIYEQYF	TGTGCCAGCAGCTTGCAAAGGGGGAACGAGCGAATTTACGAGCAGTACTTC
-	TRBV19	TRBJ2-3	-	CASRAGGRDTQYF	TGTGCCAGTAGGGCCGGAGGCAGGGATACGCAGTATTTT
-	TRBV30	TRBJ1-4	-	CAWSVLIGEKLFF	TGTGCCTGGAGTGTACTTATAGGGGAAAAACTGTTTTTT
-	TRBV15	TRBJ1-6	-	CATSSQTVKDSPLHF	TGTGCCACCAGCAGCCAGACAGTAAAAGATTCACCCCTCCACTTT
-	TRBV10-2	TRBJ1-2	few	CASSVSPDRGYTF	TGCGCCAGCAGTGTGTCCCCGGACCGTGGCTACACCTTC
TRBD2	TRBV19	TRBJ2-5	few	CASSTSSGGNQETQYF	TGTGCCAGTAGTACGTCTAGCGGAGGCAACCAAGAGACCCAGTACTTC
-	TRBV5-4	TRBJ2-7	-	CASSFGGLRNEQYF	TGTGCCAGCAGCTTCGGAGGGTTAAGGAACGAGCAGTACTTC
-	TRBV7-2	TRBJ2-5	-	CASSLQTRYQETQYF	TGTGCCAGCAGCTTACAGACACGGTACCAAGAGACCCAGTACTTC